This T cell receptor (beta chain) was observed in a study of shared clonotypes between healthy human individuals. Across the whole study: Three plates each covered CD4 naive and memory; CD8 naive two, CD8 memory one.

The CDR3 has 12 residues. Looked up from germline, CDR1 is SGHKS and CDR2 is YYEKEE (reference sequence). V lost 4 bases to trimming and J lost 7 bases; unmatched junction nucleotides: 3. Only Caucasian adults living in Nashville, Tennessee made up the donor group. Profiled with immunoSEQ multiplex PCR; TCRdb holds only in-frame clones, not every one. The sample has about 960,000 clones; over 75% are singletons. The sequence derives from a man younger than 35 in good health. The chain carries TRBV5-5 and TRBJ2-7; 9 bases match TRBD1. Sequenced input: memory CD4+ T cells sorted from blood. Subset here: CD45RA-negative fraction. The CDR3 spells CASSLTGGEQYF. DNA of the CDR3: TGTGCCAGCAGCCTGACAGGGGGGGAGCAGTACTTC.